Presented here are 8 T cell receptor beta chains from one specimen sequenced in a study of CD8+CD57+ T cells in acquired aplastic anemia. For CDR3 and TCR beta VDJ profiling, genomic DNA was the template used. MiXCR was run by TCRdb on the reads, yielding one entry per CDR3 protein. Of about 81,000 distinct CDR3 sequences in the sample, under 50% were seen once. Sequenced: sorted CD4+, CD8+, or CD8+CD57+ T cells (not recorded which) from PBMCs. The source is a human donor in good health, serving as a control.

This clonotype was detected ten times or more. The chain carries TRBV20-1 and TRBJ1-1; D may be TRBD1 (5 bases). V was pared by 3 bases and J by 3 bases, with 11 bases between. CDR3 length equals 13 residues. Germline CDR1 reads DFQATT; CDR2 reads SNEGSKA (reference sequence). CDR3: CSARDQGDTEAFF. For the CDR3, the DNA is TGCAGTGCTAGGGACCAAGGGGACACTGAAGCTTTCTTT.

The V call is TRBV12-3 or TRBV12-4, the J call TRBJ1-5; possibly TRBD1 for D (6 bases). The V end was cut by 5 bases, the J end by 3 bases, with 14 bases between. This CDR3 is built from 15 residues. The DNA for the CDR3 is TGTGCCAGCAGTCCAGGGGAGGACGTCAATCAGCCCCAGCATTTT. Its protein is CASSPGEDVNQPQHF.

This clonotype was seen only a few times. The chain is built from TRBV11-3 and TRBJ2-2; D is possibly TRBD1 or TRBD2 (6 bases each). V lost 5 bases and J 6 bases, leaving 13 bases between the germline ends. The CDR3 spans 14 residues. The V gene's germline CDR1 is SGHNT and CDR2 YENEEA. The CDR3 is CASSTGGGSGELFF. CDR3 DNA sequence: TGTGCCAGCAGCACCGGAGGGGGTTCCGGGGAGCTGTTTTTT.

This chain links TRBV11-1 with TRBJ2-2; perhaps D is TRBD1 or TRBD2 (5 bases each). V lost 1 base to trimming and J lost 4 bases, with 13 bases between them. The CDR3 loop spans 16 amino acids. CDR1 and CDR2 from the germline V gene are SGHAT and FQDESV (reference sequence). DNA for the CDR3: TGTGCCAGCAGCTTAGAGGCAGGGAGCAGCACCGGGGAGCTGTTTTTT. Protein sequence: CASSLEAGSSTGELFF.

In its sample, this clonotype was seen many times. The V call is TRBV12-3 or TRBV12-4, the J call TRBJ1-1, with TRBD1 as a possible D gene (5 bases). The CDR3 contains 14 residues. Deletions cut 7 bases from V and 1 base from J, with 13 bases between. The CDR3: CASKLGGGNTEAFF. Here the CDR3 DNA reads TGTGCCAGCAAGTTGGGGGGAGGGAACACTGAAGCTTTCTTT.

The genes are TRBV19 and TRBJ2-7; D uncertain. The V gene lost 4 bases and the J gene lost 3 bases, with 10 bases spanning the gap. CDR1 is LNHDA, CDR2 SQIVND, per germline (reference sequence). The CDR3 loop spans 13 amino acids. The CDR3: CASSNANSYEQYF. CDR3 DNA sequence: TGTGCCAGTAGTAACGCCAACAGCTACGAGCAGTACTTC.

Note on this clonotype: Being one base from a much bigger clone, this may be a read error. This chain links TRBV19 with TRBJ2-7; the match to TRBD1 covers 12 bases. The CDR3 runs to 14 residues. The junction had 10 bases not matched to a gene; V was cut back by 7 bases and J by 9 bases. Germline V gene data show CDR1 as LNHDA and CDR2 as SQIVND (reference sequence). The DNA of the CDR3 is TGTGCCAGTACACCGGGACAGGGGGCTGACGGGCAGTACTTC. Translated, it gives CASTPGQGADGQYF.

This clonotype was picked up many times. A read error is possible here, since a much larger clone lies one base away. V and J are TRBV20-1 and TRBJ2-1; D remains ambiguous. Germline CDR1 DFQATT, CDR2 SNEGSKA (reference sequence). The CDR3 covers 11 residues. V lost 1 base to trimming and J lost 8 bases, with 6 bases between them. This CDR3 is CSARGNHEQFF. For the CDR3, the DNA is TGCAGTGCTAGAGGTAACCATGAGCAGTTCTTC.